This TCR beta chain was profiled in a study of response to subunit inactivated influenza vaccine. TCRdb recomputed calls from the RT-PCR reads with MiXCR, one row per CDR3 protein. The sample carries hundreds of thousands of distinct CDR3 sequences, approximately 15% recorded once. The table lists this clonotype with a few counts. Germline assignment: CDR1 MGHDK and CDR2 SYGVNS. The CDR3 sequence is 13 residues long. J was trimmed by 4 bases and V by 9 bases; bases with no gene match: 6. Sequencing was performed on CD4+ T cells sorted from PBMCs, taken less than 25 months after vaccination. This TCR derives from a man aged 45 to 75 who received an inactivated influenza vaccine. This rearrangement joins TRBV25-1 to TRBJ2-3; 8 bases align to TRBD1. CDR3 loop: CASRVTGADTQYF. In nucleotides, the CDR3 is TGTGCCAGTCGAGTGACAGGGGCAGATACGCAGTATTTT.